The text below deals with one T cell receptor beta chain. The antigen remains undetermined. The record originates from a study of cytomegalovirus exposure and HLA in healthy donors. Study in general: Early on, a data release was issued that held 80 million or so unique TCRs from HLA-typed donors. Notes on the study in general: Presence/absence analyses treated sequencing depth as roughly uniform across donors. CMV serostatus was the sole immune exposure information available.

The PCR had 60 Vbeta and 13 Jbeta primers. Here immunoSEQ multiplex PCR was the method, and the copy in TCRdb shows in-frame clones only, minus some. There are just over 95,000 clones in the sample; less than 80% occur only once, and about 4% lies in the top ten. This TCR was sampled from a woman aged 40 to 55 in good health and CMV-seropositive. Sequences were obtained from PBMCs.

The CDR3 spells CASSLVLGNYGYTF. CDR3 DNA sequence: TGCGCCAGCAGCCTAGTGCTCGGTAACTATGGCTACACCTTC. The chain is built from TRBV5-1 and TRBJ1-2; no reliable D call. The CDR3 consists of 14 residues. Germline V gene lookup returns CDR1 SGHRS and CDR2 YFSETQ. V shed 4 bases and J shed 1 base, with 11 bases lying between them.